This T cell receptor (beta chain) emerged from a study of graft-versus-host responses after intestinal transplantation. As for the study in general: Grafts were multivisceral, liver-intestinal, or isolated intestinal. Every transplant recipient was induced with anti-thymocyte globulin, then maintained on tacrolimus and steroids for two to four years.

The V and J ends lost 3 bases and 2 bases, in that order; junction bases with no gene match: 5. Germline assignment: CDR1 SGHAT and CDR2 FQNNGV. This CDR3 is 15 amino acids long. Clones were read by immunoSEQ multiplex PCR, and TCRdb kept only the in-frame ones, dropping some. The sample holds tens of thousands of clones; 85% to 95% are singletons and the top ten take 5% to 7%. This rearrangement joins TRBV11-2 to TRBJ2-3; 7 bases line up with TRBD2. This sequence was found in a human patient who received an intestinal transplant, so some T cells may come from the graft donor. The sequences come from PBMCs, collected about 120 weeks after a first intestinal transplant, on the day of a second. This chain's CDR3 is CASSLMGGITDTQYF. The CDR3 DNA reads as TGTGCCAGCAGCTTGATGGGGGGGATCACAGATACGCAGTATTTT.